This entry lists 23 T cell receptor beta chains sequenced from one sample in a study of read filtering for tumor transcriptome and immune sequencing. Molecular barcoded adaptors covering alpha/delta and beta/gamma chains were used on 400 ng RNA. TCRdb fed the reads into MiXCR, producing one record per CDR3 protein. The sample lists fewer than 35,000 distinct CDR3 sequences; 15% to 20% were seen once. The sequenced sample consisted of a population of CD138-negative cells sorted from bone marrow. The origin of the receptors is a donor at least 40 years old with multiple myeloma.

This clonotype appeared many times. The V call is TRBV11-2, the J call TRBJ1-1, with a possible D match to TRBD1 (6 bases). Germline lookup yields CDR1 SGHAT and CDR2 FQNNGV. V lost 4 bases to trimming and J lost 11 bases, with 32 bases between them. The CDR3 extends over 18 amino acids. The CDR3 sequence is CASSSPGGGGGEGVGAFF. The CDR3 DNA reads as TGTGCCAGCAGCTCCCCCGGCGGGGGCGGAGGGGAGGGTGTCGGTGCTTTCTTT.

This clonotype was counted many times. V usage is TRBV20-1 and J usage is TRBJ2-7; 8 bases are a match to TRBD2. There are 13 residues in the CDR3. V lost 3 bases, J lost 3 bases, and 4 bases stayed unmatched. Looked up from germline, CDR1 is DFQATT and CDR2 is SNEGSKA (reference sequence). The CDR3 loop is CSASRAGGYEQYF. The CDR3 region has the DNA TGCAGTGCTAGTCGCGCGGGGGGCTACGAGCAGTACTTC.

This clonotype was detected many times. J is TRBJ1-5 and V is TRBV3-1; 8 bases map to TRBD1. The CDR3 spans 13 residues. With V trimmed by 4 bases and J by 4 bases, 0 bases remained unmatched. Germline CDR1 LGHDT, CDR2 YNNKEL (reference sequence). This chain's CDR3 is CASSRTGNQPQHF. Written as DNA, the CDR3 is TGTGCCAGCAGCCGGACAGGGAATCAGCCCCAGCATTTT.

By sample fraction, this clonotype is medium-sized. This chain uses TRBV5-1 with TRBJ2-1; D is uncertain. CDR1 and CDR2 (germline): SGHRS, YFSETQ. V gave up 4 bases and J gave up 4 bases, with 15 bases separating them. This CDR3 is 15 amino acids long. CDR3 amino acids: CASSPGERLYNEQFF. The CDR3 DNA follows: TGCGCCAGCAGCCCTGGAGAGCGATTGTACAATGAGCAGTTCTTC.

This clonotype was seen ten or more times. CDR3 residues: CSAPGDNSVTYEQYF. The CDR3 bases are TGCAGTGCTCCGGGGGACAACTCGGTTACCTACGAGCAGTACTTC. The genes are TRBV20-1 and TRBJ2-7; D tentatively reads TRBD1 or TRBD2 (6 bases each). The CDR3 length is 15 residues. Per the germline V gene, CDR1 is DFQATT and CDR2 is SNEGSKA (reference sequence). V was pared by 5 bases and J by 2 bases, with 19 bases between.

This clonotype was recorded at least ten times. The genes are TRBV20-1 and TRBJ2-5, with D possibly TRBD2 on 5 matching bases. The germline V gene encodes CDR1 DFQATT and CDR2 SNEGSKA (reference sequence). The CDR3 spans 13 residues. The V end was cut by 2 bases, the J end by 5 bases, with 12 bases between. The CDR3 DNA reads TGCAGTGCTAGATCCCCCCGAGGGGAGACCCAGTACTTC. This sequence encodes CSARSPRGETQYF.

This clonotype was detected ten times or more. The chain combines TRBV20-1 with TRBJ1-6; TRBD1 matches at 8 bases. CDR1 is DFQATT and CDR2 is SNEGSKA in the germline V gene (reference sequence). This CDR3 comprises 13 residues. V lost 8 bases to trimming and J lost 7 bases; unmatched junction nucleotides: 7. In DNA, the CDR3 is TGCAGTTTTGAGACAGGGGTGAATTCACCCCTCCACTTT. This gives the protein CSFETGVNSPLHF.

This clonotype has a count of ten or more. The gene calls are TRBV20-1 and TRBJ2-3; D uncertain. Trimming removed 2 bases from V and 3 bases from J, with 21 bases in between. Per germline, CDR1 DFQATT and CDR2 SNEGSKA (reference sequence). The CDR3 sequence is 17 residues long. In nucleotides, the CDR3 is TGCAGTGCTAGACCCCAACCTGGTGGGTTCATAACAGATACGCAGTATTTT. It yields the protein CSARPQPGGFITDTQYF.

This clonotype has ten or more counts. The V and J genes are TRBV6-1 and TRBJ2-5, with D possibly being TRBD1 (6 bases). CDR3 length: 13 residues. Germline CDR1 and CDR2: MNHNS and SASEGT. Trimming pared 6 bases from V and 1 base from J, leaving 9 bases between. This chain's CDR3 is CASRDSIQETQYF. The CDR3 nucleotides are TGTGCCAGCAGGGACAGCATCCAAGAGACCCAGTACTTC.

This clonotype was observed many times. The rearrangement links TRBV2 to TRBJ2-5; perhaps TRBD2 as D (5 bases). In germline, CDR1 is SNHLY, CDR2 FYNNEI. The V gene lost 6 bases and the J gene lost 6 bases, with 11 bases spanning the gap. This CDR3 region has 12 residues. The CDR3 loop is CASRSPGKTQYF. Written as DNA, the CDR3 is TGTGCCAGCAGGTCCCCGGGGAAGACCCAGTACTTC.

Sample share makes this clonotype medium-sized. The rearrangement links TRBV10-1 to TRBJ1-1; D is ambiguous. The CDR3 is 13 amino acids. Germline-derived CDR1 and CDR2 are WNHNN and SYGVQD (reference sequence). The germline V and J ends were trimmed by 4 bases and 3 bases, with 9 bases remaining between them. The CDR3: CASSARTDTEAFF. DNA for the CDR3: TGCGCCAGCAGTGCCCGGACGGACACTGAAGCTTTCTTT.

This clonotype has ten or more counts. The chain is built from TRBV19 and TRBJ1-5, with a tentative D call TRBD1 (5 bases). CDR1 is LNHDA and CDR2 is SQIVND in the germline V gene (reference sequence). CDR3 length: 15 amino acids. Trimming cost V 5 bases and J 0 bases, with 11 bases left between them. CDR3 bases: TGTGCCAGTAGTTACAGGAGCTATAGCAATCAGCCCCAGCATTTT. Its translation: CASSYRSYSNQPQHF.

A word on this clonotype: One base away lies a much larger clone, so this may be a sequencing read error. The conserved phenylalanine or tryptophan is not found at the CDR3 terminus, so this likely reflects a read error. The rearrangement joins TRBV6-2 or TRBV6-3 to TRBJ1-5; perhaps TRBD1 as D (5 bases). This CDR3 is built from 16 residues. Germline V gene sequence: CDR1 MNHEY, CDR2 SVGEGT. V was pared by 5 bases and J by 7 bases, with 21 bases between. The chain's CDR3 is CASSTDFRGGVQPQHS. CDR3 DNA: TGTGCCAGCAGTACGGATTTTAGGGGAGGAGTCCAGCCCCAGCATTCT.

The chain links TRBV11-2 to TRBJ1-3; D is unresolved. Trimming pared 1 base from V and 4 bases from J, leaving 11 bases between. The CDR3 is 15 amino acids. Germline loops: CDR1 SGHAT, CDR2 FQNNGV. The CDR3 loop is CASSLAQPEGNTIYF. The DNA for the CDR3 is TGTGCCAGCAGCTTAGCACAGCCTGAAGGAAACACCATATATTTT.

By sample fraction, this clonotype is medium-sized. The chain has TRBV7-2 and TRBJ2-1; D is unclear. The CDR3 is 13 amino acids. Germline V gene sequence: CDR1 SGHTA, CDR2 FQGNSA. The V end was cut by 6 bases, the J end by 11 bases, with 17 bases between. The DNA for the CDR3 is TGTGCCAGCAGTCCTGATAGCCCGACCAAGCAGTTCTTC. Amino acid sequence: CASSPDSPTKQFF. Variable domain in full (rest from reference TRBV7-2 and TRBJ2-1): GAGVSQSPSNKVTEKGKDVELRCDPISGHTALYWYRQSLGQGLEFLIYFQGNSAPDKSGLPSDRFSAERTGGSVSTLTIQRTQQEDSAVYLCASSPDSPTKQFFGPGTRLTVL.

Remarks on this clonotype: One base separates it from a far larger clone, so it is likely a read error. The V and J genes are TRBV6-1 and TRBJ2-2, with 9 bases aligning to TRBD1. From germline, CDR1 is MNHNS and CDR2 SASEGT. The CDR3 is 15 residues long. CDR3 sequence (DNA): TGTGCCGGCAGTCCATGGACAGGGGTTCACCGGGAGCTGTTTTTT. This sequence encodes CAGSPWTGVHRELFF.

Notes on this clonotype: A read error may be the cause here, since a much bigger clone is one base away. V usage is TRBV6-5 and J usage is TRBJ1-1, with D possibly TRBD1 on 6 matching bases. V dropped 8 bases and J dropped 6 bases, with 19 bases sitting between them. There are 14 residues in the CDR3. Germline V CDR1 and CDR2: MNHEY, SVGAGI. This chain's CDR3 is CASGEGVTDSEAFF. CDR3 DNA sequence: TGTGCCAGCGGCGAGGGGGTTACGGACTCTGAAGCTTTCTTT.

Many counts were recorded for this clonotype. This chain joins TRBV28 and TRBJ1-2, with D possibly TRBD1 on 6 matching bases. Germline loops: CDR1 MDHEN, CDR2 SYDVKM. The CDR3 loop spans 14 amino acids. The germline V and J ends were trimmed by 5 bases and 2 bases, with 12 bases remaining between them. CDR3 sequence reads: CASSALGGNYGYTF. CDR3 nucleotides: TGTGCCAGCAGTGCATTGGGGGGCAACTATGGCTACACCTTC.

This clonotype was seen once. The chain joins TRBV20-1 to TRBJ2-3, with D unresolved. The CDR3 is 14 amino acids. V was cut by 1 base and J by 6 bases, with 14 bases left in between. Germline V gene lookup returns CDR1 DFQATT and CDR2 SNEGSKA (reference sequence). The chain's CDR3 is CSARGTRYTDTQYF. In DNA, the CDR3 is TGCAGTGCTAGAGGAACAAGGTACACTGATACGCAGTATTTT.

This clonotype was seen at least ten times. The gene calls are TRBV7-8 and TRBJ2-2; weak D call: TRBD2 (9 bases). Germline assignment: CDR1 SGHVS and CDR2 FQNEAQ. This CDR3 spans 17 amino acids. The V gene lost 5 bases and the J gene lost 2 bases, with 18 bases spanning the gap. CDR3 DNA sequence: TGTGCCAGCAGCCCAGGGGGCGGGGGGGGCAACACCGGGGAGCTGTTTTTT. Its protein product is CASSPGGGGGNTGELFF.

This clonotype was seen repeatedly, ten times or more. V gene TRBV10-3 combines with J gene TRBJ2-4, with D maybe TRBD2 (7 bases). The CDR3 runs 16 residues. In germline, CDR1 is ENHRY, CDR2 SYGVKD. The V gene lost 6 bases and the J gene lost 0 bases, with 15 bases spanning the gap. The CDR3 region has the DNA TGTGCCATCAGCCCTAGGGGGGGGCTAGCCAAAAACATTCAGTACTTC. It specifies CAISPRGGLAKNIQYF.

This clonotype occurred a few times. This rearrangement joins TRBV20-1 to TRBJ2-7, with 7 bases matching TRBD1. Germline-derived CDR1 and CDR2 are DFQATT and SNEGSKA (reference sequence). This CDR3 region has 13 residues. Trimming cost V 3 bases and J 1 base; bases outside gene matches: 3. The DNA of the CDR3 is TGCAGTGCTAGGGACAGGTGGTCCTACGAGCAGTACTTC. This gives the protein CSARDRWSYEQYF.

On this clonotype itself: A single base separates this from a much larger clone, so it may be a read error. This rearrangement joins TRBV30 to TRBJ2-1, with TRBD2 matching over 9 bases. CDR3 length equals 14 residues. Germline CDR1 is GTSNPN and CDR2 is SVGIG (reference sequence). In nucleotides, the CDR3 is TGTGCCTGGACGCGGGGGGGAGGTCGCAATGTGCAGTTCTTC. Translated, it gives CAWTRGGGRNVQFF.